This paragraph reports one TCR beta chain. The sample belongs to a study of blood T cell repertoires in COVID-19. Study summary: T cells, B-cell-depleted T cells, or PBMCs supplied cDNA or gDNA.

Per the study methods: Estimation of nucleated cell counts relied on the amplification of reference gene primers. Measured with immunoSEQ multiplex PCR; TCRdb has only the in-frame clones, and not every one. The DNA was the basis for D and trimming; V, J and clone size are from that table. The sample carries 100,000 to 110,000 clones, around 88% recorded once. The CDR3 length is 12 residues. Germline V lookup: CDR1 SGHAT, CDR2 FQNNGV. The ends were cut back, 0 bases at V and 7 bases at J, with 6 bases in the middle. What was sequenced was peripheral blood. This chain uses TRBV11-2 with TRBJ1-2; D is perhaps TRBD1 (5 bases). The receptor's source is a human donor in a cohort sampled during active COVID-19. The CDR3 DNA is TGTGCCAGCAGCTTAGAAGGGGTTGGCTACACCTTC. Protein product: CASSLEGVGYTF. The full variable domain, rest sourced from reference TRBV11-2 and TRBJ1-2, is EAGVAQSPRYKIIEKRQSVAFWCNPISGHATLYWYQQILGQGPKLLIQFQNNGVVDDSQLPKDRFSAERLKGVDSTLKIQPAKLEDSAVYLCASSLEGVGYTFGSGTRLTVV.